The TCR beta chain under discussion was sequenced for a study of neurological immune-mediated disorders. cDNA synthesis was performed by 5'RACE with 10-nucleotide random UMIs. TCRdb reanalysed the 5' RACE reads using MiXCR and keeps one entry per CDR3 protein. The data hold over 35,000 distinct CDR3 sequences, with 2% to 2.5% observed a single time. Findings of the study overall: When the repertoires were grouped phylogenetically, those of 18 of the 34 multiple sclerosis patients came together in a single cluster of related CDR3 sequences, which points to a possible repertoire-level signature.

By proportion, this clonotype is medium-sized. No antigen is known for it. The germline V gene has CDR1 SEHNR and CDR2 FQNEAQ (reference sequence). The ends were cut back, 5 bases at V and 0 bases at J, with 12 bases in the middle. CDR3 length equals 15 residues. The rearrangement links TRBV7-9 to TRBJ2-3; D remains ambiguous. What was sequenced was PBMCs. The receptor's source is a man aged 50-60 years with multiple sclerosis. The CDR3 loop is CASSPWVGSTDTQYF. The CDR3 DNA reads TGTGCCAGCAGCCCTTGGGTAGGAAGCACAGATACGCAGTATTTT.